The entry below describes one TCR beta chain. Each sample came from a Caucasian adult donor living in Nashville, Tennessee. The data stem from a study of shared clonotypes between healthy human individuals. It was across several immunoSEQ plates that each subset's genomic DNA was evenly split. Using immunoSEQ multiplex PCR, the repertoire was profiled, and TCRdb retains in-frame clones only, with some absent. This sample has roughly 2.2 million clones, with 85% to 95% found just once. The CDR3 runs to 15 residues. V was pared by 5 bases and J by 11 bases, with 22 bases between. The germline V gene has CDR1 LNHDA and CDR2 SQIVND (reference sequence).

This sequence joins TRBV19 and TRBJ1-5, with D perhaps TRBD1 (6 bases). Material: naive CD4+ T cells from PBMCs. The subset was: CD45RA+ positively selected. The clonotype comes from a man younger than 30 in good health. Some clones in this sample may be carry-over from other donors' samples. Here the CDR3 DNA reads TGTGCCAGTAGTTCCCGGCGGGACACCGCGGGAGCCCAGCATTTT. Its translation: CASSSRRDTAGAQHF.